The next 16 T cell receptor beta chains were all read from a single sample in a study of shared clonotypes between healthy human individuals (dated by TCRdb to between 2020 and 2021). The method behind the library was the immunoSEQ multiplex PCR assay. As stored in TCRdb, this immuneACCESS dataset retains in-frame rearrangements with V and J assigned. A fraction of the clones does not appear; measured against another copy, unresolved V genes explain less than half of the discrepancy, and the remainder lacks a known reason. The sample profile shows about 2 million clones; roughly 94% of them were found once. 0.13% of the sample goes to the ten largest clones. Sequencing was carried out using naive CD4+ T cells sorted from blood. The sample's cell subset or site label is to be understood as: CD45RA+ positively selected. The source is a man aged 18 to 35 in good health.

The DNA for the CDR3 is TGTGCCAGCAGCCGAAGGCCGGGCAGGGGTAGGATAGAGACCCAGTACTTC. Amino acid sequence: CASSRRPGRGRIETQYF. The chain employs TRBV28 and TRBJ2-5, with D maybe TRBD1 (6 bases). Trimming took 6 bases from V and 4 from J, leaving 24 bases between them. CDR1 MDHEN and CDR2 SYDVKM come from the germline V gene. The CDR3 length is 17 residues.

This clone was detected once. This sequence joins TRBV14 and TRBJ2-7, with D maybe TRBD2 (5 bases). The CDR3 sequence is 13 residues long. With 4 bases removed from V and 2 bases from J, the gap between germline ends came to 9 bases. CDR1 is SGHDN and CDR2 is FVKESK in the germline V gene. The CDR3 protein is CASSRVRAYEQYF. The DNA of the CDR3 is TGTGCCAGCAGCCGCGTGAGGGCCTACGAGCAGTACTTC.

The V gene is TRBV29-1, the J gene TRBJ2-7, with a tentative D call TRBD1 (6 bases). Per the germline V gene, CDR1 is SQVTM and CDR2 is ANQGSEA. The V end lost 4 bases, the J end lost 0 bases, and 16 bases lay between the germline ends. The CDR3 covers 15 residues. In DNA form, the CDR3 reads TGCAGCGTTGGAACCGTGGACAGTAACTCCTACGAGCAGTACTTC. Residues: CSVGTVDSNSYEQYF.

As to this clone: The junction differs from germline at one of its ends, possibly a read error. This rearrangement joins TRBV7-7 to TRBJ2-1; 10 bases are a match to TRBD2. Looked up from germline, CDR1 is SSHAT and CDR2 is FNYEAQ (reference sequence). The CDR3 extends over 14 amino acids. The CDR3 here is CASSLGSGRTEQFF. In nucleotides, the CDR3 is TGTGCTAGCAGCCTAGGTAGCGGGAGGACTGAGCAGTTCTTC.

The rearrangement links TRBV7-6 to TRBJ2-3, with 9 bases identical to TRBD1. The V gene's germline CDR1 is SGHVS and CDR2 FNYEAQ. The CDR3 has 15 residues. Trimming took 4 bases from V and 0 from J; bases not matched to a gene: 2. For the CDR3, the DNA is TGTGCCAGCAGCTCGGGACAGGGTAGCACAGATACGCAGTATTTT. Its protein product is CASSSGQGSTDTQYF.

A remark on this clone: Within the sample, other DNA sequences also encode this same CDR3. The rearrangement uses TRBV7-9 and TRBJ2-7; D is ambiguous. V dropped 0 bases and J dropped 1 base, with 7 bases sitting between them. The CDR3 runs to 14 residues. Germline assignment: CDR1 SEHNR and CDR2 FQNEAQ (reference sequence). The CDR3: CASSLAGLSYEQYF. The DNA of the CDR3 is TGTGCCAGCAGCTTAGCGGGCTTATCCTACGAGCAGTACTTC.

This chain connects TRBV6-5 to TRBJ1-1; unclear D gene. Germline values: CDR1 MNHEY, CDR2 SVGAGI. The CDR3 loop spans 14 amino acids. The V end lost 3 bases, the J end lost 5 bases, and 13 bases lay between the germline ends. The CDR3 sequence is CASSYFEGLTEAFF. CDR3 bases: TGTGCCAGCAGTTATTTCGAAGGGCTGACTGAAGCTTTCTTT.

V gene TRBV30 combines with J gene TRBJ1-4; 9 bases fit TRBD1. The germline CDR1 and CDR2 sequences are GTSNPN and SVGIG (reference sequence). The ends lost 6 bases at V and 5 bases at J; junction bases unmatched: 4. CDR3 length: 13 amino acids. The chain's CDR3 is CACSGTGNEKLFF. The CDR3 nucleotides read TGTGCCTGTTCCGGGACAGGGAATGAAAAACTGTTTTTT.

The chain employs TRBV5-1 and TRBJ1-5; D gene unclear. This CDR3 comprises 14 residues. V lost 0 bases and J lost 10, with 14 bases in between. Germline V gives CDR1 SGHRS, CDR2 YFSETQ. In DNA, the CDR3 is TGCGCCAGCAGCTTGGTTGAGGGCCCGAAACCCCAGCATTTT. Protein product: CASSLVEGPKPQHF.

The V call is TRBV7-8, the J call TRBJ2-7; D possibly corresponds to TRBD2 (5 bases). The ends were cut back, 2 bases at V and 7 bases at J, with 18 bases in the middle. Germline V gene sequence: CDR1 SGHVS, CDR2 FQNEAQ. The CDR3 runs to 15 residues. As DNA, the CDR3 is TGTGCCAGCAGCTTAACGGCGGACTGGCTGGGAGAGCAGTACTTC. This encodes CASSLTADWLGEQYF.

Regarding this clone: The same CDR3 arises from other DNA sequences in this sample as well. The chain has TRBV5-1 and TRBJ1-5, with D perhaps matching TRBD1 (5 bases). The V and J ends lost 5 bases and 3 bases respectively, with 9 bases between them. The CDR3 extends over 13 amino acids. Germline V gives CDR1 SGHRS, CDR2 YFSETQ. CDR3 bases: TGCGCCAGCAGTTCAGGGTCCAATCAGCCCCAGCATTTT. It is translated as CASSSGSNQPQHF.

The CDR3 nucleotides are TGCGCCAGCAAGAGAGGCACAGGGGGTGACTATGGCTACACCTTC. Its protein product is CASKRGTGGDYGYTF. This chain links TRBV5-1 with TRBJ1-2, with TRBD1 identical over 8 bases. The V and J ends lost 6 bases and 3 bases, in that order; junction bases with no gene match: 10. This CDR3 spans 15 amino acids. CDR1 is SGHRS, CDR2 YFSETQ, per germline.

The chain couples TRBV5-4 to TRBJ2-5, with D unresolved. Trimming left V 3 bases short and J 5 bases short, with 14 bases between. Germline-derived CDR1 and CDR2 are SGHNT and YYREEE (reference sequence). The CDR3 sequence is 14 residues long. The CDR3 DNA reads TGTGCCAGCAGCTCCCCGACAAGGTTGGAGACCCAGTACTTC. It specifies CASSSPTRLETQYF. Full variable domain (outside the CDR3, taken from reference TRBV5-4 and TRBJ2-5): ETGVTQSPTHLIKTRGQQVTLRCSSQSGHNTVSWYQQALGQGPQFIFQYYREEENGRGNFPPRFSGLQFPNYSSELNVNALELDDSALYLCASSSPTRLETQYFGPGTRLLVL.

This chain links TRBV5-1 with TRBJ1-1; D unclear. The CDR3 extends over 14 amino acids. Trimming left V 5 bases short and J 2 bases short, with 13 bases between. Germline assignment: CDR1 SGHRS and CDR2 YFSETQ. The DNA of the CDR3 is TGCGCCAGCAGTCCTAGCATAGGTAACACTGAAGCTTTCTTT. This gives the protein CASSPSIGNTEAFF.

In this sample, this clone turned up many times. The CDR3 DNA follows: TGTGCCAGCAGCGTCCAGGGAAGCACTGAAGCTTTCTTT. Translating it yields CASSVQGSTEAFF. The V gene is TRBV9, the J gene TRBJ1-1; D may be TRBD1 (5 bases). The CDR3 totals 13 residues. The V end was cut by 2 bases, the J end by 4 bases, with 9 bases between. Germline V gene data show CDR1 as SGDLS and CDR2 as YYNGEE. Full variable domain (outside the CDR3, taken from reference TRBV9 and TRBJ1-1): DSGVTQTPKHLITATGQRVTLRCSPRSGDLSVYWYQQSLDQGLQFLIQYYNGEERAKGNILERFSAQQFPDLHSELNLSSLELGDSALYFCASSVQGSTEAFFGQGTRLTVV.

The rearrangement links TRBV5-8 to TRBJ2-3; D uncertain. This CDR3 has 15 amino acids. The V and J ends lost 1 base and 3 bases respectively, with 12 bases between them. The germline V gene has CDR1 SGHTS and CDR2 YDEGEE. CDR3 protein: CASSLLGERTDTQYF. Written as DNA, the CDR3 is TGTGCCAGCAGCTTGTTGGGTGAACGGACAGATACGCAGTATTTT.